The next 30 T cell receptor beta chains were all read from a single sample in a study of brain T cells in children with intractable seizures. The protocol was immunoSEQ multiplex PCR, while the TCRdb copy is restricted to in-frame clones and leaves out a portion. The table shows under 150,000 clones, with around 94% occurring only once. This material consisted of peripheral blood, taken at surgery. These receptors all come from a boy less than two years old with hemimegalencephaly and intractable seizures.

The J gene is TRBJ2-3, the V gene TRBV18; 7 positions match TRBD2. Germline V gene sequence: CDR1 KGHSH, CDR2 LQKENI. V was pared by 2 bases and J by 2 bases, with 4 bases of the junction left unmatched. This CDR3 has 15 amino acids. The CDR3 DNA follows: TGTGCCAGCTCACCAGGGACTACATTCACAGATACGCAGTATTTT. Translated: CASSPGTTFTDTQYF. The full variable domain, completed using reference TRBV18 and TRBJ2-3, is NAGVMQNPRHLVRRRGQEARLRCSPMKGHSHVYWYRQLPEEGLKFMVYLQKENIIDESGMPKERFSAEFPKEGPSILRIQQVVRGDSAAYFCASSPGTTFTDTQYFGPGTRLTVL.

This clone was seen a single time. The gene calls are TRBV27 and TRBJ1-6; tentatively, D is TRBD1 (5 bases). The CDR3 sequence is 14 residues long. Trimming pared 6 bases from V and 8 bases from J, leaving 14 bases between. Germline lookup yields CDR1 MNHEY and CDR2 SMNVEV (reference sequence). CDR3 region: CASSRRMGDSPLHF. In DNA, the CDR3 is TGTGCCAGCAGCCGACGCATGGGGGATTCACCCCTCCACTTT.

V usage is TRBV4-1 and J usage is TRBJ2-7; D may be TRBD1 (6 bases). V gave up 6 bases and J gave up 2 bases, with 14 bases separating them. The CDR3 length is 14 residues. CDR1 and CDR2 from the germline V gene are MGHRA and YSYEKL. CDR3 DNA: TGCGCCAGCAGATTGTCGACAGGTCCCTACGAGCAGTACTTC. Its translation: CASRLSTGPYEQYF.

This clone was seen only a few times. This chain connects TRBV10-1 to TRBJ1-5; maybe TRBD1 (5 bases). This CDR3 spans 13 amino acids. The germline V and J ends were trimmed by 4 bases and 5 bases, with 9 bases remaining between them. Per the germline V gene, CDR1 is WNHNN and CDR2 is SYGVQD (reference sequence). CDR3 sequence (DNA): TGCGCCAGCAGTGTGGGACGGGATCAGCCCCAGCATTTT. This translates into CASSVGRDQPQHF.

The V call is TRBV29-1, the J call TRBJ2-1; no reliable D call. The germline V gene encodes CDR1 SQVTM and CDR2 ANQGSEA. Trimming took 6 bases from V and 3 from J, leaving 18 bases between them. The CDR3 spans 15 residues. CDR3 protein: CSVGNSRRLYNEQFF. In nucleotides, the CDR3 is TGCAGCGTCGGAAACTCTAGACGGCTCTACAATGAGCAGTTCTTC.

The chain carries TRBV7-2 and TRBJ2-3; the match to TRBD2 covers 12 bases. Germline V CDR1 and CDR2: SGHTA, FQGNSA. CDR3 size: 19 residues. The V segment lost 1 base and the J segment 2 bases; nucleotides outside the gene matches: 10. The CDR3 region has the DNA TGTGCCAGCAGCTTAGGGGGACTAGCGGGTCGGCCCCTCACAGATACGCAGTATTTT. This sequence encodes CASSLGGLAGRPLTDTQYF.

CDR3 region: CASSYDSQETQYF. CDR3 coding DNA: TGTGCCAGCAGCTATGACAGCCAAGAGACCCAGTACTTC. The V and J genes are TRBV5-8 and TRBJ2-5, with D possibly being TRBD1 (5 bases). The CDR3 runs 13 residues. Trimming pared 3 bases from V and 1 base from J, leaving 7 bases between. Per the germline V gene, CDR1 is SGHTS and CDR2 is YDEGEE.

The count of this clone is one. The chain carries TRBV5-1 and TRBJ1-1; 9 nucleotides match TRBD1. This CDR3 is built from 15 residues. Trimming took 4 bases from V and 2 from J; bases not matched to a gene: 6. Germline V gene lookup returns CDR1 SGHRS and CDR2 YFSETQ. In DNA, the CDR3 is TGCGCCAGCAGCACCCACAGGGGGCGAAACACTGAAGCTTTCTTT. Its translation is CASSTHRGRNTEAFF.

For the CDR3, the DNA is TGCGCCAGCAGCCAAGGGGTACTCTTCGGGAATTCACCCCTCCACTTT. Its protein is CASSQGVLFGNSPLHF. The chain employs TRBV4-1 and TRBJ1-6; D gene ambiguous. The length of the CDR3 is 16 residues. Germline CDR1 and CDR2: MGHRA and YSYEKL. The V gene lost 1 base and the J gene lost 7 bases, with 14 bases spanning the gap.

Here the CDR3 reads CASPDIREAFF. The CDR3 DNA follows: TGTGCCAGCCCCGATATAAGAGAAGCTTTCTTT. The V and J genes are TRBV2 and TRBJ1-1; D is uncertain. V was clipped by 8 bases and J by 8 bases, with 12 bases between them. Germline assignment: CDR1 SNHLY and CDR2 FYNNEI. This CDR3 spans 11 amino acids.

The chain employs TRBV28 and TRBJ2-7, with D maybe TRBD2 (6 bases). The CDR3 length is 13 residues. Per germline, CDR1 MDHEN and CDR2 SYDVKM. V was shortened by 7 bases and J by 5 bases, with 15 bases between the two germline ends. The CDR3 nucleotides are TGTGCCAGCACCCCACCCTCGGGAGACGAGCAGTACTTC. Its translation is CASTPPSGDEQYF. The complete variable domain, with remaining parts taken from reference TRBV28 and TRBJ2-7, reads DVKVTQSSRYLVKRTGEKVFLECVQDMDHENMFWYRQDPGLGLRLIYFSYDVKMKEKGDIPEGYSVSREKKERFSLILESASTNQTSMYLCASTPPSGDEQYFGPGTRLTVT.

The gene calls are TRBV14 and TRBJ2-7; TRBD2 matches at 8 bases. This CDR3 contains 15 residues. The J segment lost 5 bases and the V segment lost 5 bases, leaving 11 bases of the junction unmatched. CDR1 SGHDN and CDR2 FVKESK come from the germline V gene. CDR3 in DNA: TGTGCCAGCAGCTTGACGGGAGGGCCGGTCAACGAGCAGTACTTC. It encodes CASSLTGGPVNEQYF.

The chain links TRBV14 to TRBJ2-1; perhaps TRBD2 as D (6 bases). CDR1 is SGHDN and CDR2 is FVKESK in the germline V gene. CDR3 size: 13 residues. The V end was cut by 5 bases, the J end by 4 bases, with 9 bases between. This CDR3 is CASSAGLYNEQFF. The CDR3 DNA follows: TGTGCCAGCAGCGCGGGGTTATACAATGAGCAGTTCTTC.

The rearrangement links TRBV19 to TRBJ1-2; D unclear. Germline V CDR1 and CDR2: LNHDA, SQIVND (reference sequence). This CDR3 contains 13 residues. V dropped 1 base and J dropped 4 bases, with 7 bases sitting between them. CDR3 sequence: CASSIGPIYGYTF. The CDR3 DNA is TGTGCCAGTAGTATAGGGCCCATCTATGGCTACACCTTC.

The V and J genes are TRBV28 and TRBJ1-2, with D uncertain. There are 13 residues in the CDR3. The V end was cut by 6 bases, the J end by 7 bases, with 15 bases between. CDR1 MDHEN and CDR2 SYDVKM come from the germline V gene. In DNA form, the CDR3 reads TGTGCCAGCAGCTCACGGGCCACGGGTGGCTACACCTTC. It is translated as CASSSRATGGYTF.

The chain carries TRBV29-1 and TRBJ2-7; 10 bases fit TRBD1. The CDR3 contains 13 residues. Germline V CDR1 and CDR2: SQVTM, ANQGSEA. Trimming cost V 8 bases and J 3 bases; bases outside gene matches: 7. This CDR3 is CSTRTGGSYEQYF. CDR3 coding DNA: TGCAGCACCCGGACAGGGGGTAGCTACGAGCAGTACTTC.

The V call is TRBV3-1 (or the pseudogene TRBV3-2), the J call TRBJ1-4; D gene ambiguous. This CDR3 has 13 residues. Deletions cut 0 bases from V and 10 bases from J, with 9 bases between. Germline values: CDR1 LGHDT, CDR2 YNNKEL (reference sequence). In DNA, the CDR3 is TGTGCCAGCAGCCAAGAGGGAGTTGCAAAACTGTTTTTT. Translated: CASSQEGVAKLFF.

The chain employs TRBV14 and TRBJ1-1; no definite D call. Trimming shortened V by 5 bases and J by 7 bases, and 17 bases separated the two germline ends. The CDR3 spans 14 residues. Germline V gene lookup returns CDR1 SGHDN and CDR2 FVKESK. CDR3 nucleotide sequence: TGTGCCAGCAGCGTAGGACGGGTGCACCATGAAGCTTTCTTT. It specifies CASSVGRVHHEAFF.

This chain uses TRBV6-4 with TRBJ2-4; the D gene is possibly TRBD2 (6 bases). CDR1 MRHNA and CDR2 SNTAGT come from the germline V gene. The CDR3 runs 14 residues. Between the trimmed V and J ends, which lost 0 bases and 7 bases, there was a span of 10 bases. The CDR3 loop reads CASSDSKEGNIQYF. The CDR3 coding sequence is TGTGCCAGCAGTGACTCAAAGGAGGGTAACATTCAGTACTTC.

The chain is built from TRBV9 and TRBJ2-7; no clear D. Per the germline V gene, CDR1 is SGDLS and CDR2 is YYNGEE. The CDR3 spans 15 residues. Trimming shortened V by 0 bases and J by 0 bases, and 10 bases separated the two germline ends. The CDR3 reads CASSVDGSSSYEQYF. Here the CDR3 DNA reads TGTGCCAGCAGCGTAGACGGATCTAGCTCCTACGAGCAGTACTTC. Combining the CDR3 with reference TRBV9 and TRBJ2-7 gives the whole variable domain DSGVTQTPKHLITATGQRVTLRCSPRSGDLSVYWYQQSLDQGLQFLIQYYNGEERAKGNILERFSAQQFPDLHSELNLSSLELGDSALYFCASSVDGSSSYEQYFGPGTRLTVT.

This sequence joins TRBV2 and TRBJ2-3; 10 bases agree with TRBD2. The CDR3 runs to 14 residues. Germline CDR1 reads SNHLY; CDR2 reads FYNNEI. V lost 6 bases, J lost 4 bases, and 4 bases stayed unmatched. CDR3 sequence (DNA): TGTGCCAGCAGCTTTCTAGCGGGAGCAGATACGCAGTATTTT. Translating gives CASSFLAGADTQYF.

This clone was seen a single time. The chain recombines TRBV9 with TRBJ2-3; maybe TRBD1 (6 bases). V lost 3 bases, J lost 1 base, and 12 bases lay in between. Germline CDR1 and CDR2: SGDLS and YYNGEE. The length of the CDR3 is 15 residues. Written as DNA, the CDR3 is TGTGCCAGCAGCGCCCGGGACACCCGCACAGATACGCAGTATTTT. Protein: CASSARDTRTDTQYF.

V usage is TRBV29-1 and J usage is TRBJ1-1, with 7 positions matching TRBD1. CDR3 size: 12 residues. Germline lookup yields CDR1 SQVTM and CDR2 ANQGSEA. With V trimmed by 3 bases and J by 4 bases, 2 bases remained unmatched. The CDR3 reads CSVEGTVTEAFF. The CDR3 bases are TGCAGCGTTGAGGGGACAGTCACTGAAGCTTTCTTT. Variable domain in full (rest from reference TRBV29-1 and TRBJ1-1): SAVISQKPSRDICQRGTSLTIQCQVDSQVTMMFWYRQQPGQSLTLIATANQGSEATYESGFVIDKFPISRPNLTFSTLTVSNMSPEDSSIYLCSVEGTVTEAFFGQGTRLTVV.

V usage is TRBV7-9 and J usage is TRBJ2-1; the match to TRBD2 covers 8 bases. Germline values: CDR1 SEHNR, CDR2 FQNEAQ (reference sequence). This CDR3 is 15 amino acids long. V lost 5 bases to trimming and J lost 6 bases; unmatched junction nucleotides: 9. Here the CDR3 DNA reads TGTGCCAGCAGCCCACCCGGGACTAGGGCCAATGAGCAGTTCTTC. This translates into CASSPPGTRANEQFF. Based on the CDR3 plus reference TRBV7-9 and TRBJ2-1, the full variable domain is DTGVSQNPRHKITKRGQNVTFRCDPISEHNRLYWYRQTLGQGPEFLTYFQNEAQLEKSRLLSDRFSAERPKGSFSTLEIQRTEQGDSAMYLCASSPPGTRANEQFFGPGTRLTVL.

V and J are TRBV28 and TRBJ2-1, with 11 nucleotides matching TRBD1. CDR1 and CDR2 (germline): MDHEN, SYDVKM. This CDR3 is built from 14 residues. V was pared by 10 bases and J by 7 bases, with 9 bases of the junction left unmatched. The CDR3 nucleotides read TGTGCCACCGGGACAGGGGGGATACGAAATGAGCAGTTCTTC. Translation gives CATGTGGIRNEQFF.

The chain combines TRBV5-4 with TRBJ2-3, with D hard to call. Germline V lookup: CDR1 SGHNT, CDR2 YYREEE (reference sequence). This CDR3 is 14 amino acids long. The ends were cut back, 2 bases at V and 4 bases at J, with 11 bases in the middle. CDR3: CASSLGSLADTQYF. The CDR3 bases are TGTGCCAGCAGCTTAGGATCGCTCGCAGATACGCAGTATTTT.

This clone was seen only a few times. The chain employs TRBV27 and TRBJ1-2; D uncertain. The CDR3 runs to 13 residues. Germline-derived CDR1 and CDR2 are MNHEY and SMNVEV (reference sequence). Trimming removed 2 bases from V and 4 bases from J, with 8 bases in between. The CDR3 region has the DNA TGTGCCAGCAGTTTAGGCGTTGGCTATGGCTACACCTTC. Translating it yields CASSLGVGYGYTF.

The chain is built from TRBV25-1 and TRBJ1-1; D ambiguous. The length of the CDR3 is 13 residues. Trimming stripped 2 bases from V and 0 bases from J, with 4 bases between. The germline CDR1 and CDR2 sequences are MGHDK and SYGVNS. Written as DNA, the CDR3 is TGTGCCAGCAGTGAAAGGGTGAACACTGAAGCTTTCTTT. Translation gives CASSERVNTEAFF. The full variable domain, its missing parts supplied by reference TRBV25-1 and TRBJ1-1, is EADIYQTPRYLVIGTGKKITLECSQTMGHDKMYWYQQDPGMELHLIHYSYGVNSTEKGDLSSESTVSRIRTEHFPLTLESARPSHTSQYLCASSERVNTEAFFGQGTRLTVV.

This chain uses TRBV2 with TRBJ2-3; TRBD2 aligns across 9 bases. The V segment lost 7 bases and the J segment 7 bases; nucleotides outside the gene matches: 9. CDR1 and CDR2 (germline): SNHLY, FYNNEI. The length of the CDR3 is 14 residues. This CDR3 reads CASIRLAGKHTQYF. The CDR3 DNA reads as TGTGCCAGCATAAGGCTAGCGGGAAAACATACGCAGTATTTT.

The chain has TRBV6-5 and TRBJ2-4; D is unclear. This CDR3 region has 15 residues. Trimming stripped 0 bases from V and 0 bases from J, with 6 bases between. Looked up from germline, CDR1 is MNHEY and CDR2 is SVGAGI. The CDR3 protein is CASSYSGVAKNIQYF. In nucleotides, the CDR3 is TGTGCCAGCAGTTACTCTGGAGTAGCCAAAAACATTCAGTACTTC.